This entry concerns a single T cell receptor (beta chain). What it binds is not known. Clones were sequenced by immunoSEQ multiplex PCR, and TCRdb holds only the in-frame ones, with some missing. Among about 140,000 clones, around 93% were seen once, and the ten largest hold 3% to 4.5%. This entry comes from a study of T cell responses to AZD1222 COVID-19 vaccine. Study results and limitations: There were mostly white British donors and more females than males, and clonal diversity was possibly underestimated. Targets within unmutated variant regions were reportedly found for nearly half of spike-specific TCRs.

Here the sequenced sample was peripheral blood, taken 28 days after the second AZD1222 dose. This TCR came from an adult who received the AZD1222 COVID-19 vaccine.

Written as DNA, the CDR3 is TGTGCCAGCAGCGCAGGGTACAACTCTGGAAACACCATATATTTT. Its translation: CASSAGYNSGNTIYF. The V call is TRBV9, the J call TRBJ1-3; D is possibly TRBD1 (5 bases). Germline loops: CDR1 SGDLS, CDR2 YYNGEE. Deletions cut 3 bases from V and 0 bases from J, with 10 bases between. The CDR3 consists of 15 residues.